This TCR beta chain was obtained from a study of human T cells and chemical hapten exposure. V was cut by 0 bases and J by 10 bases, with 12 bases left in between. Per the germline V gene, CDR1 is SEHNR and CDR2 is FQNEAQ (reference sequence). The CDR3 extends over 13 amino acids. Study results and limitations: Significantly more large CDR3 similarity clusters arose among expanded TCRs than among controls.

In the source study's methods: Sampled TCR counts reached a median of roughly 90,000 per sample, with values ranging from 23,224 to 690,600. TCRdb reprocessed the RACE reads with MiXCR, giving one entry per CDR3 protein. The V and J calls follow TCRdb's processing rather than the paper's. The data contain 250,000 or so distinct CDR3 sequences, just under 8% of them seen just once; the ten biggest clones take up about 1.1%. Time point here: pre-sensitization, week 0. Indicated treatment: therapeutic diphenylcyclopropenone sensitization with weekly scalp DPC. Concerning this clonotype itself: The antigen is unknown.

Material: whole blood, obtained in connection with sensitization to the hapten diphenylcyclopropenone (DPC). The chain joins TRBV7-9 to TRBJ1-1, with TRBD1 as a possible D gene (5 bases). This TCR came from a man younger than 35 with alopecia areata. Some clones in this sample may be carry-over from other donors' samples. CDR3 sequence reads: CASSLANQGAAFF. In DNA form, the CDR3 reads TGTGCCAGCAGCTTAGCGAACCAGGGCGCAGCTTTCTTT.